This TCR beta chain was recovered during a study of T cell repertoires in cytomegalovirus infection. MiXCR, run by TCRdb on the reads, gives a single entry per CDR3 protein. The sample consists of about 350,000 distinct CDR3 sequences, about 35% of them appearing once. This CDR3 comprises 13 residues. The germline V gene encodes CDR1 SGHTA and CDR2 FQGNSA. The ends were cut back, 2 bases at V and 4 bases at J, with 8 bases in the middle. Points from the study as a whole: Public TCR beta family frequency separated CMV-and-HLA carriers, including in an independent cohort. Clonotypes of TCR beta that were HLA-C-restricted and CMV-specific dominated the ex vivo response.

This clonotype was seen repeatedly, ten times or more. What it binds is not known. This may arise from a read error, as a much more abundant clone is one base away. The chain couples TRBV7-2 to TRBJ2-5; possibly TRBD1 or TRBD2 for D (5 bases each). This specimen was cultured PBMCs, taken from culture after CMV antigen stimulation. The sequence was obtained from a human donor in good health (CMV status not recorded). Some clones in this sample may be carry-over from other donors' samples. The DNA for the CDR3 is TGTGCCAGCAGCTTAAGAGGGGTAGAGACCCAGTACTTC. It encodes CASSLRGVETQYF.